These 11 T cell receptor beta chains were all obtained from the same sample, sequenced in a study of cytomegalovirus exposure and HLA in healthy donors. This PCR relied on a set of 60 Vbeta primers and 13 Jbeta primers. Measured with immunoSEQ multiplex PCR; TCRdb has only the in-frame clones, and not every one. Among fewer than 80,000 clones listed, less than 80% were seen once. The sample comprised PBMCs. The receptors come from a woman between 45 and 60 years old in good health and CMV-seropositive.

V and J are TRBV11-3 and TRBJ2-1; D might be TRBD2 (6 bases). CDR1 and CDR2 from the germline V gene are SGHNT and YENEEA. This CDR3 comprises 13 residues. V lost 0 bases to trimming and J lost 10 bases, with 10 bases between them. The CDR3 protein is CASSLDGAGEQFF. DNA of the CDR3: TGTGCCAGCAGCTTAGACGGGGCGGGAGAGCAGTTCTTC.

The V and J genes are TRBV7-2 and TRBJ2-5; TRBD1 might be the D (5 bases). The CDR3 spans 13 residues. V lost 5 bases, J lost 4 bases, and 11 bases lay in between. Looked up from germline, CDR1 is SGHTA and CDR2 is FQGNSA. The CDR3, as DNA: TGTGCCAGCAGCACGGACAACAGAGAGACCCAGTACTTC. Encoded protein: CASSTDNRETQYF.

The genes are TRBV13 and TRBJ2-5, with TRBD2 matching over 13 bases. V lost 6 bases, J lost 4 bases, and 5 bases stayed unmatched. The CDR3 totals 15 residues. Germline loops: CDR1 PRHDT, CDR2 FYEKMQ (reference sequence). CDR3 nucleotides: TGTGCCAGCAGTACTAGCGGGGGGGCCGGAGAGACCCAGTACTTC. As protein: CASSTSGGAGETQYF.

J is TRBJ1-1 and V is TRBV5-8, with D unresolved. The CDR3 is 14 residues long. Germline V gene sequence: CDR1 SGHTS, CDR2 YDEGEE. Trimming removed 2 bases at V and 5 bases at J, with 13 bases between. The CDR3 coding sequence is TGTGCCAGCAGCTTCGGCTCGGGGTGGACTGAAGCTTTCTTT. Protein sequence: CASSFGSGWTEAFF.

This clone has only a few counts. The junction shows a germline mismatch at one end, possibly a read error. The genes are TRBV6-5 and TRBJ2-7; D might be TRBD2 (6 bases). Per germline, CDR1 MNHEY and CDR2 SVGAGI. This CDR3 spans 14 amino acids. The CDR3 sequence: CASSYSRESYEQYF. The CDR3 DNA sequence: TGTGCCAGCAGCTACTCCCGGGAGTCTTACGAGCAGTACTTC.

The chain has TRBV7-7 and TRBJ1-1; D possibly corresponds to TRBD1 (6 bases). The CDR3 extends over 14 amino acids. V gave up 1 base and J gave up 9 bases, with 15 bases separating them. Germline-derived CDR1 and CDR2 are SSHAT and FNYEAQ (reference sequence). The CDR3 bases are TGTGCCAGCAGCTTAGGGGGAGGGGGACGGCAAGCTTTCTTT. Encoded protein: CASSLGGGGRQAFF.

The chain couples TRBV10-2 to TRBJ2-3, with 10 bases lining up with TRBD1. Germline lookup yields CDR1 WSHSY and CDR2 SAAADI. Trimming removed 6 bases from V and 4 bases from J; junction bases left unmatched: 16. The CDR3 is made up of 18 amino acids. CDR3: CASSERGTGASHPDTQYF. CDR3 nucleotide sequence: TGCGCCAGCAGCGAGAGGGGGACAGGGGCCTCTCATCCAGATACGCAGTATTTT.

The chain is built from TRBV5-5 and TRBJ1-3; 7 nucleotides match TRBD1. V trimming: 2 bases; J trimming: 6 bases; junction bases outside the gene matches: 8. The CDR3 runs 15 residues. In germline, CDR1 is SGHKS, CDR2 YYEKEE (reference sequence). The CDR3 spells CASSLLQGVQNTIYF. For the CDR3, the DNA is TGTGCCAGCAGCTTACTCCAGGGGGTTCAAAACACCATATATTTT.

The chain employs TRBV5-1 and TRBJ2-1, with TRBD1 matching over 8 bases. The CDR3 has 15 amino acids. J gave up 6 bases and V 2 bases, and 7 bases lay outside the gene matches. Per the germline V gene, CDR1 is SGHRS and CDR2 is YFSETQ. CDR3 amino acids: CASSFPQGAGNEQFF. CDR3 nucleotides: TGCGCCAGCAGCTTCCCGCAGGGGGCAGGCAATGAGCAGTTCTTC.

The J gene is TRBJ2-7, the V gene TRBV7-6; a possible D gene is TRBD2 (6 bases). The CDR3 totals 15 residues. Germline CDR1 is SGHVS and CDR2 is FNYEAQ. V was trimmed by 0 bases and J by 2 bases, leaving 11 bases between them. CDR3 loop: CASSLASGLAYEQYF. The CDR3 coding sequence is TGTGCCAGCAGCTTAGCCTCGGGACTGGCCTACGAGCAGTACTTC.

This sequence joins TRBV18 and TRBJ2-5; D is unresolved. Germline V gene lookup returns CDR1 KGHSH and CDR2 LQKENI. CDR3 length equals 13 residues. Trimming removed 3 bases from V and 3 bases from J, with 8 bases in between. CDR3 in DNA: TGTGCCAGCTCACCCCTAGAGGAAGAGACCCAGTACTTC. Translating it yields CASSPLEEETQYF.